This TCR beta chain was retrieved from a study of blood T cell repertoires in COVID-19. For the study at large: Some COVID-19 samples were acute and others convalescent; all came from the United States, Italy and Spain. Sample material is recorded as cDNA or gDNA derived from T cells, B-cell-depleted T cells, or PBMCs.

V gave up 7 bases and J gave up 1 base; unmatched junction bases: 6. Germline CDR1 and CDR2: MRHNA and SNTAGT. There are 14 residues in the CDR3. Original processing methods: Estimation of nucleated cell counts relied on the amplification of reference gene primers. TCRdb's table, derived via immunoSEQ multiplex PCR, lists solely in-frame clones and lacks some. V and J calls and clone size follow that table, whereas D and trimming were derived from the DNA. The sample records 95,000 to 100,000 clones, 91% being singletons. The sequenced sample was peripheral blood. The chain recombines TRBV6-4 with TRBJ1-1; 7 bases map to TRBD1. The source of this sequence is a man between 50 and 59 years old with acute or convalescent COVID-19. The CDR3 region is CASKTGEGNTEAFF. CDR3 in DNA: TGTGCCAGCAAAACAGGGGAAGGGAACACTGAAGCTTTCTTT.